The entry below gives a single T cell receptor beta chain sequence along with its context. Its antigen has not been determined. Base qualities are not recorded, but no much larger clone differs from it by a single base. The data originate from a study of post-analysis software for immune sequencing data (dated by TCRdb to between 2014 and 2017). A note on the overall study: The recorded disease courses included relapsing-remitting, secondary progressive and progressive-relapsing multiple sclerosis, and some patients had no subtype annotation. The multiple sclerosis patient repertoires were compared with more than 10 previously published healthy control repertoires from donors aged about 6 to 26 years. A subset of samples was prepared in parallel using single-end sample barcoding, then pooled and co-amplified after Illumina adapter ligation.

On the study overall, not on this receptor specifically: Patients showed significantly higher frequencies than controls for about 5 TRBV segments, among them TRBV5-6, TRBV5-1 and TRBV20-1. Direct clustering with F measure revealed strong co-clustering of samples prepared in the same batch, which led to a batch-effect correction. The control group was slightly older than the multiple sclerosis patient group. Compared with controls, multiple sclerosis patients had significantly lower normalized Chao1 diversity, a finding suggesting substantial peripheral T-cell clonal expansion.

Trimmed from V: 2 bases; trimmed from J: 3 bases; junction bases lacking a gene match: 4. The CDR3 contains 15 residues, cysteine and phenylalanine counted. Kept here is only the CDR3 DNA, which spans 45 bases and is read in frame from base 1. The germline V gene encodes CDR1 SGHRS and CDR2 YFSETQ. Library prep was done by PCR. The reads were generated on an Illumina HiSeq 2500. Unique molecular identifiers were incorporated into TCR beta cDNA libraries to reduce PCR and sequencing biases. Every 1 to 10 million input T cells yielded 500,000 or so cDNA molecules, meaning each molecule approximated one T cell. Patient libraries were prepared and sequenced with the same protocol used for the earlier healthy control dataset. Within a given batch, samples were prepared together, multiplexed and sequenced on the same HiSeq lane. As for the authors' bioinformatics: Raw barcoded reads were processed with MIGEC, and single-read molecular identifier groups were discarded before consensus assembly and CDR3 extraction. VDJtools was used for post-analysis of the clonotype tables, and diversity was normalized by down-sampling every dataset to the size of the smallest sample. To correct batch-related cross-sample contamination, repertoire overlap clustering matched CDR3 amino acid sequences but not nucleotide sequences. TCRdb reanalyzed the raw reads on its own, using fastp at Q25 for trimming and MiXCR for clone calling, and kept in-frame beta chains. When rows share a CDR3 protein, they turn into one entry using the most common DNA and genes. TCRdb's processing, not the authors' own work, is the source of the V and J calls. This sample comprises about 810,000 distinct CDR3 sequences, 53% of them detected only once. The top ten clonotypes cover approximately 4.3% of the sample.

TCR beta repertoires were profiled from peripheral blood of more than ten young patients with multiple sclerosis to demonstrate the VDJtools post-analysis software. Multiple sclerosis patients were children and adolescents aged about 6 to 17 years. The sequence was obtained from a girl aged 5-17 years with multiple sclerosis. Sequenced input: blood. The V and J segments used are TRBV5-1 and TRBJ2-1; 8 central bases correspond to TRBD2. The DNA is TGCGCCAGCAGCTTCCGGGAGGGAGGCTACAATGAGCAGTTCTTC. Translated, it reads CASSFREGGYNEQFF.